This T cell receptor (beta chain) was obtained from a study of Graves' ophthalmopathy and Graves' hyperthyroidism (dated by TCRdb to the late 2010s). About the full investigation: Peripheral blood samples were taken at the time of initial diagnosis, before any treatment was given. In total, under 150 blood samples were TCR-sequenced: approximately 42 ophthalmopathy, some 75 hyperthyroidism and roughly 17 hyperthyroidism-to-ophthalmopathy patients. For training and testing, the 100 or so patients in the discovery cohort were randomly divided in a 7:3 ratio. Once sampling was done, hyperthyroidism patients were given methimazole at a starting dose of 30 mg daily, while ophthalmopathy patients were given high-dose intravenous methylprednisolone. The independent validation cohort included about 19 hyperthyroidism patients plus 17 patients who later progressed from hyperthyroidism to ophthalmopathy. To explore V-J signatures distinguishing ophthalmopathy from hyperthyroidism, a discovery set of under 110 patients (more than 40 ophthalmopathy, some 55 stable hyperthyroidism) was enrolled. The study used TCR beta repertoire signatures to distinguish Graves' ophthalmopathy from Graves' hyperthyroidism and to predict progression to ophthalmopathy. T-cell repertoires of thyroid tissue and blood were compared in six or seven hyperthyroidism patients.

This clonotype has a count of ten or more. Which antigen it targets is not known. Nothing much larger sits one base from this clone, and base qualities are not available. Based on the germline V gene, the CDR1 and CDR2 sequences are ENHRY and SYGVKD. Trimming leaves V shorter by 7 bases and J shorter by 5 bases, with the junction holding 12 bases beyond the gene matches. There are 16 amino acids in the CDR3, from cysteine to phenylalanine inclusive. The entry retains the CDR3 DNA only, 48 bases that are in frame from base 1. For repertoire sequencing, the TCR beta CDR3 regions were amplified from RNA transcripts. The first round was an RT-PCR using HTBI primers with the Qiagen OneStep RT-PCR kit, and this first round was followed by a second-round multiplex PCR, then size selection and purification. The libraries underwent paired-end sequencing with 100 bp reads on an Illumina HiSeq2000. The authors' pipeline ran thus. SOAPnuke was used for read processing, and reads with adapters, uncalled bases, a mean Phred below 15, or no exact constant-primer or identifier match were discarded. COPE v1.2.5 was used to merge the high-quality paired reads. Each unique nucleotide sequence was defined as a clonotype, and clonotypes were aligned to IMGT TRB V, D and J references with MiTCR v1.1. Analysis was restricted to V-J combinations with a frequency above 0.0001, which covered 98% to 99.2% of repertoires. A TCR clonal expansion and chaos score per V-J combination was defined as the ratio of F50 clonal expansion to chaos observed in the TCRdist matrix. Welch's t-statistics and random forest were used to narrow the features down to more than 10 V-J combinations, which were then fed into a naive Bayes classifier. The similarity between thyroid and blood repertoires was quantified using the Morisita-Horn index. TCRdb reran the public reads through fastp at Q25 and MiXCR, keeping productive beta chains. CDR3 protein sequences are deduplicated, and each keeps its most common genes and DNA. V and J calls and clone size were set by TCRdb, not the authors. Within this sample are 400,000 or so distinct CDR3 sequences, with roughly 14% of them counted one time only. Clones ranked in the top ten supply roughly 7% of the sample.

A patient counted as having stable hyperthyroidism if there was no progression to ophthalmopathy within 18 months of follow-up. Patients with hyperthyroidism were aged 18 to 65 years, had been newly diagnosed, and had a disease duration of less than 2 months. Patients were excluded if they had other autoimmune diseases, uncontrolled infections, pregnancy or lactation. Diagnosis was based on clinical symptoms, serum thyroxine, TRAb, thyroid ultrasound and orbital computed tomography. Using Ficoll-Paque density gradient centrifugation, PBMCs were isolated from less than 13 ml of fresh peripheral blood. Total RNA was extracted using Trizol reagent, and RNA quality was checked on an Agilent 2100 Bioanalyzer. What the study reported, not specific to this receptor: No statistical method was used to set the sample size in advance, and the investigators knew which group each participant was assigned to. In validation, the model predicted ophthalmopathy progression with over 60% sensitivity and 72.22% specificity; eleven to twelve predicted patients were CT-confirmed with GO in a median of approximately 6.5 months. The 13-signature model separated ophthalmopathy from stable hyperthyroidism with 85% to 90% sensitivity and around 81% specificity in cross-validation, and 80%/75% in the test set. Most of the expanded thyroid clonotypes with a frequency above 0.001 were also detected in blood, and it was suggested that the thyroid immune response may be reflected by blood repertoires.

This sequence originates from a young woman with stable Graves' hyperthyroidism. Donor details come from another sample of the same person, matched by shared clones. Recombination linked TRBV10-3 to TRBJ1-2; the central 11 bases match TRBD1. The sample comprised peripheral blood. The DNA sequence follows: TGTGCCATCAAGCCCGCTGGACAGGGGGCTGGGTATGGCTACACCTTC. It specifies CAIKPAGQGAGYGYTF.